Detailed here is one T cell receptor (beta chain). The target antigen is unknown. TCRdb's copy holds only in-frame clones and misses some; the assay was immunoSEQ multiplex PCR. The sample contains some 100,000 clones, about 86% of which appear only once. This record belongs to a study of T cell responses to AZD1222 COVID-19 vaccine. Study results and limitations: Females outnumbered males among donors, who were mostly white British; clonal diversity was possibly underestimated.

Germline V gene data show CDR1 as MDHEN and CDR2 as SYDVKM. CDR3 size: 13 residues. Trimming shortened V by 6 bases and J by 8 bases, and 13 bases separated the two germline ends. Second doses at about 4 or about 12 weeks were pooled. This sequence was found in an adult who received the AZD1222 COVID-19 vaccine. The sample consisted of peripheral blood, taken 28 days after the second AZD1222 dose. This chain joins TRBV28 and TRBJ1-4, with D hard to call. CDR3 amino acids: CASSPGMEEKLFF. CDR3 sequence (DNA): TGTGCCAGCAGCCCTGGGATGGAGGAAAAACTGTTTTTT.